This T cell receptor (beta chain) came from a study of T cell repertoires in ileal Crohn's disease. In germline, CDR1 is SNHLY, CDR2 FYNNEI. Trimming removed 6 bases from V and 1 base from J, with 9 bases in between. The CDR3 has 13 residues. The time point was: inflamed ileum from the surgical specimen. Sequencing used immunoSEQ multiplex PCR; TCRdb keeps in-frame clones, though not all of them. The profile shows 6,400 or so clones, about 85% of them singletons. Source material: ileal tissue. The chain joins TRBV2 to TRBJ1-1; no firm D call. The source of this sequence is an adult with Crohn's disease. The DNA for the CDR3 is TGTGCCAGCAGGACGCCCGGGAACACTGAAGCTTTCTTT. Protein product: CASRTPGNTEAFF.